This TCR beta chain was sequenced for a study of T-cell memory formation after mild COVID-19. This clonotype was counted only a few times. Its antigen is still unknown. Trimming took 5 bases from V and 2 from J; bases not matched to a gene: 8. CDR1 and CDR2 from the germline V gene are SGHAT and FQNNGV. The CDR3 runs to 15 residues. Study results and limitations: Contracting CD4+ clones sat mainly in CM and EM; CD8+ in EMRA.

Via MiXCR, TCRdb re-called the 5' RACE reads, giving one row per CDR3 protein. The profile shows hundreds of thousands of distinct CDR3 sequences, roughly 8% of them singletons. This receptor was taken from a man younger than 30 who had mild COVID-19 (a few samples of this study predate the infection). Cell type and time point are not known. The chain couples TRBV11-2 to TRBJ2-5, with 7 bases matching TRBD1. Sequenced sample: PBMCs or a T cell subset sorted from them (not recorded which). DNA of the CDR3: TGTGCCAGCAGCCCTCGGGACAGCATTCAAGAGACCCAGTACTTC. Translating it yields CASSPRDSIQETQYF.